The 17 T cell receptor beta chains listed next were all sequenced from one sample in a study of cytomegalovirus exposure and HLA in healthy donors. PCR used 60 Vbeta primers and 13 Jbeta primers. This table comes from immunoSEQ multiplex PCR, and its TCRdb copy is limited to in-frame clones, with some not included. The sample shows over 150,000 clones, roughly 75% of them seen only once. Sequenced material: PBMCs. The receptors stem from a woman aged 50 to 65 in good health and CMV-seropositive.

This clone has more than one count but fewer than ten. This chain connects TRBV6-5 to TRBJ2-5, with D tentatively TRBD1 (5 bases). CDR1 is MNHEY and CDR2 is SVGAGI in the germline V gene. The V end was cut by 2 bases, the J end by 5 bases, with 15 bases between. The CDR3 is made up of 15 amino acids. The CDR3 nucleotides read TGTGCCAGCAGTTACGCCGCAGGGCTGGGGGAGACCCAGTACTTC. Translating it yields CASSYAAGLGETQYF.

The CDR3 DNA follows: TGTGCCAGCAGCTTGATTGGCGGATTCACAGATACGCAGTATTTT. Its translation is CASSLIGGFTDTQYF. The V call is TRBV11-2, the J call TRBJ2-3; D is uncertain. The CDR3 runs to 15 residues. CDR1 is SGHAT, CDR2 FQNNGV, per germline. Trimming left V 3 bases short and J 2 bases short, with 12 bases between.

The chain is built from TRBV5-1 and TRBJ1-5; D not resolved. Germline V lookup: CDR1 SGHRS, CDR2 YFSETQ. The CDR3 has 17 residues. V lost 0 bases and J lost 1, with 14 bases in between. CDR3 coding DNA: TGCGCCAGCAGCTTGGATTTCGGGGTCCGGAGCAATCAGCCCCAGCATTTT. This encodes CASSLDFGVRSNQPQHF.

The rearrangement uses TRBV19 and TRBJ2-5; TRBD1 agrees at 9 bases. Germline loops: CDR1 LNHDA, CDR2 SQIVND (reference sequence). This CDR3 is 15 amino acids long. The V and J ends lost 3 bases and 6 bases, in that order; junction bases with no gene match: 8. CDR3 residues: CASSISETGGKTQYF. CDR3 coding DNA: TGTGCCAGTAGTATCTCGGAGACAGGGGGAAAGACCCAGTACTTC.

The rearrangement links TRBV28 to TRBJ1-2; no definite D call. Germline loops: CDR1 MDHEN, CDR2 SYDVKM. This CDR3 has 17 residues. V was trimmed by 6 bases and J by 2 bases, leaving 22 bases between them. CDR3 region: CASRFIREVDTNYGYTF. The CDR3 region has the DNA TGTGCCAGCAGGTTTATCCGGGAGGTCGATACCAACTATGGCTACACCTTC.

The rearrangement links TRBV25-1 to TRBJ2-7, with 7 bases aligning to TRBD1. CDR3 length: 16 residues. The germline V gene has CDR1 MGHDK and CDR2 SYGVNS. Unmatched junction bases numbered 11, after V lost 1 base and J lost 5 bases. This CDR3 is CASSESLRDSVHEQYF. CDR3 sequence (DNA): TGTGCCAGCAGTGAATCCCTACGGGACAGTGTCCACGAGCAGTACTTC.

In DNA form, the CDR3 reads TGCGCCAGCTCGACAGGTCGAGAGACCCAGTACTTC. Translating gives CASSTGRETQYF. The chain is built from TRBV5-1 and TRBJ2-5; TRBD1 might be the D (6 bases). There are 12 residues in the CDR3. Germline loops: CDR1 SGHRS, CDR2 YFSETQ. Trimming pared 7 bases from V and 4 bases from J, leaving 11 bases between. Complete variable domain (other parts from reference TRBV5-1 and TRBJ2-5): KAGVTQTPRYLIKTRGQQVTLSCSPISGHRSVSWYQQTPGQGLQFLFEYFSETQRNKGNFPGRFSGRQFSNSRSEMNVSTLELGDSALYLCASSTGRETQYFGPGTRLLVL.

CDR3 amino acids: CASSLVQEHYGYTF. The CDR3 DNA sequence: TGTGCCAGCAGCTTAGTTCAGGAACACTATGGCTACACCTTC. This chain joins TRBV11-2 and TRBJ1-2; the D is unclear. The germline V gene encodes CDR1 SGHAT and CDR2 FQNNGV. Trimming took 1 base from V and 3 from J, leaving 9 bases between them. The CDR3 is made up of 14 amino acids. Full variable domain (remainder filled in from reference TRBV11-2 and TRBJ1-2): EAGVAQSPRYKIIEKRQSVAFWCNPISGHATLYWYQQILGQGPKLLIQFQNNGVVDDSQLPKDRFSAERLKGVDSTLKIQPAKLEDSAVYLCASSLVQEHYGYTFGSGTRLTVV.

CDR3 in amino acids: CASSHTNRASGGGNEQFF. The CDR3 DNA sequence: TGTGCCAGCAGCCATACAAACCGGGCCTCGGGGGGGGGCAATGAGCAGTTCTTC. J is TRBJ2-1 and V is TRBV14, with 8 bases matching TRBD2. Germline CDR1 is SGHDN and CDR2 is FVKESK. This CDR3 comprises 18 residues. After removal of 3 bases from V and 6 bases from J, the junction contained 16 bases not matched to a gene.

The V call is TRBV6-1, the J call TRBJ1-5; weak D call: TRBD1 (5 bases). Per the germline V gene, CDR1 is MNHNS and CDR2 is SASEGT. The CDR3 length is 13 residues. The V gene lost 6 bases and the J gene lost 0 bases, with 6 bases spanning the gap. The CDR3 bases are TGTGCCAGCAGGGGGCATAGCAATCAGCCCCAGCATTTT. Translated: CASRGHSNQPQHF.

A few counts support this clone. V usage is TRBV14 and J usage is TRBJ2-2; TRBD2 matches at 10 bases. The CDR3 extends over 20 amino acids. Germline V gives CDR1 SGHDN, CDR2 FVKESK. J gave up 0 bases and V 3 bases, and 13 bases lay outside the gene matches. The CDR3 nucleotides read TGTGCCAGCAGCCAGCTGGGAGTCCTAGCGGGGGCCGCGAACACCGGGGAGCTGTTTTTT. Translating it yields CASSQLGVLAGAANTGELFF.

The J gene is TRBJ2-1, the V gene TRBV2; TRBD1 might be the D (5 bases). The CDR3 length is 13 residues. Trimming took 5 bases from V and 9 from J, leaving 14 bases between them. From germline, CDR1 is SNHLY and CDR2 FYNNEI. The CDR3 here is CASSKARQGEQFF. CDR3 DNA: TGTGCCAGCAGTAAGGCTCGGCAGGGTGAGCAGTTCTTC.

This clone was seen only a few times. This CDR3 reads CASRGLADQHSYEQYF. In nucleotides, the CDR3 is TGTGCCAGCAGGGGACTAGCAGACCAGCACTCCTACGAGCAGTACTTC. The rearrangement joins TRBV28 to TRBJ2-5, with 9 bases fitting TRBD2. The J call may be incorrect, as the DNA end agrees better with TRBJ2-7. The CDR3 loop spans 16 amino acids. The germline gives CDR1 MDHEN, CDR2 SYDVKM.

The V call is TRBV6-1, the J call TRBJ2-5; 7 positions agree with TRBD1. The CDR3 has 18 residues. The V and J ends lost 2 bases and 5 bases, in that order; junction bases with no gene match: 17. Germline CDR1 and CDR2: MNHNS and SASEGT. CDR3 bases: TGTGCCAGCAGTGAATCGACAGGGATGGATTCTATGAGGGAGACCCAGTACTTC. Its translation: CASSESTGMDSMRETQYF.

This CDR3 reads CASSSGQATNEKLFF. CDR3 nucleotide sequence: TGTGCCAGCAGCTCAGGACAGGCAACTAATGAAAAACTGTTTTTT. The chain combines TRBV7-6 with TRBJ1-4; 7 nucleotides match TRBD1. CDR3 length equals 15 residues. Germline V lookup: CDR1 SGHVS, CDR2 FNYEAQ. V lost 4 bases and J lost 0; bases outside the gene matches: 2.

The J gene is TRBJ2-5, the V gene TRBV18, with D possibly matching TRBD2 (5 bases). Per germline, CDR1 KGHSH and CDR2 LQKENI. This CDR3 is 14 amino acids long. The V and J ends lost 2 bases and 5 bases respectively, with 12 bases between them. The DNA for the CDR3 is TGTGCCAGCTCACCATATGAGGGAAGCGAGACCCAGTACTTC. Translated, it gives CASSPYEGSETQYF.

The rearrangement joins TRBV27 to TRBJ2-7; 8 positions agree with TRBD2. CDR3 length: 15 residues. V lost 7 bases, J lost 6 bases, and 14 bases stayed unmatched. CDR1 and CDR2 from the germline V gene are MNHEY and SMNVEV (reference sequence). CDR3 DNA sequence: TGTGCCAGCACCCCCGGGGGTAGCGGGATCGGCGAGCAGTACTTC. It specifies CASTPGGSGIGEQYF.